This TCR beta chain was retrieved from a study of CD8+CD57+ T cells in acquired aplastic anemia. CD8+CD57+ cell expansion had been shown by flow cytometry in patients chosen for sequencing. The TCR beta profiling, which covered VDJ combination and CDR3 sequence, was carried out using genomic DNA as the template. TCRdb fed the reads into MiXCR, producing one record per CDR3 protein. The repertoire holds a few hundred thousand distinct CDR3 sequences, with around a third as singletons. The V and J ends lost 5 bases and 1 base respectively, with 11 bases between them. The germline gives CDR1 MGHDK, CDR2 SYGVNS. The CDR3 has 14 residues.

Source material: sorted CD4+, CD8+, or CD8+CD57+ T cells (not recorded which) from PBMCs. The J gene is TRBJ1-1, the V gene TRBV25-1; D remains unclear. This receptor was obtained from a human donor with aplastic anemia. For the CDR3, the DNA is TGTGCCAGCAGTACGCTCAACAGGAACACTGAAGCTTTCTTT. It encodes CASSTLNRNTEAFF.